This is a list of T cell receptor beta chains from one sample in a study of control samples from healthy donors and cancer patients. Clones were sequenced by immunoSEQ multiplex PCR, and TCRdb holds only the in-frame ones, with some missing. The table shows under 450,000 clones, with roughly 90% occurring only once. Sequenced sample: PBMCs. These receptors were taken from a man in his forties or fifties with head and neck cancer. The CDR3 runs from the conserved cysteine through the conserved F or W. D genes are given only for firm matches. The size field is filled for only some rows; it gives once, few, many or a size class.

>TRBJ1-2|-|once|TRBV2
CASPRGVGYTF
TGTGCCAGCCCTCGGGGTGTTGGCTACACCTTC
>TRBJ2-2|TRBD2|-|TRBV5-1
CASSPTSGYTGELFF
TGCGCCAGCAGTCCCACTAGCGGTTACACCGGGGAGCTGTTTTTT
>TRBJ1-2|-|-|TRBV11-2
CASSLGQRQIYGYTF
TGTGCCAGCAGCTTAGGTCAAAGACAGATCTATGGCTACACCTTC
>TRBJ1-2|-|-|TRBV19
CASSDLGRTNYGYTF
TGTGCCAGTAGTGACTTGGGACGGACTAACTATGGCTACACCTTC
>TRBJ1-5|-|-|TRBV27
CASRNEGNSNQPQHF
TGTGCCAGCAGGAACGAGGGGAATAGCAATCAGCCCCAGCATTTT
>TRBJ2-3|-|-|TRBV28
CASSRDEGTDTQYF
TGTGCCAGCAGTAGAGACGAGGGCACAGATACGCAGTATTTT
>TRBJ1-2|-|-|TRBV28
CASSLWSGTYGYTF
TGTGCCAGCAGTTTATGGTCCGGGACCTATGGCTACACCTTC
>TRBJ1-1|TRBD1|-|TRBV20-1
CSAPTGVEAFF
TGCAGTGCTCCGACAGGGGTTGAAGCTTTCTTT
>TRBJ1-2|-|-|TRBV2
CASSEQRINYGYTF
TGTGCCAGCAGTGAACAGAGAATAAACTATGGCTACACCTTC
>TRBJ1-4|-|-|TRBV18
CASSHPQGSLFF
TGTGCCAGCTCACACCCACAGGGTTCACTGTTTTTT
>TRBJ1-4|-|once|TRBV15
CATSRPGATNEKLFF
TGTGCCACCAGCAGACCGGGGGCAACTAATGAAAAACTGTTTTTT
>TRBJ2-7|TRBD1|-|TRBV27
CASSQPGGSYEQYF
TGTGCCAGCAGCCAGCCAGGGGGATCCTACGAGCAGTACTTC
>TRBJ2-7|-|-|TRBV30
CAWREQGPRDEQYF
TGTGCCTGGAGAGAACAGGGTCCCCGAGACGAGCAGTACTTC
>TRBJ2-3|TRBD2|once|TRBV5-1
CASSLEGSGGTDTQYF
TGCGCCAGCAGCTTGGAGGGTAGCGGGGGCACAGATACGCAGTATTTT
>TRBJ2-3|-|-|TRBV12-3/TRBV12-4
CASSPSLTDTQYF
TGTGCCAGCTCCCCTAGCCTCACAGATACGCAGTATTTT
>TRBJ2-2|TRBD1|-|TRBV6-2/TRBV6-3
CASSYWGTGRTGELFF
TGTGCCAGCAGTTATTGGGGGACAGGGCGCACCGGGGAGCTGTTTTTT
>TRBJ2-1|-|-|TRBV28
CASIGQGVFSYNEQFF
TGTGCCAGCATCGGCCAGGGCGTTTTCTCCTACAATGAGCAGTTCTTC
>TRBJ2-5|-|once|TRBV3-1/TRBV3-2
CASSREWRTVGETQYF
TGTGCCAGCAGCCGAGAGTGGCGGACGGTTGGGGAGACCCAGTACTTC
>TRBJ1-6|-|-|TRBV27
CASSLGSHSPLHF
TGTGCCAGCAGTTTAGGCAGTCATTCACCCCTCCACTTT
>TRBJ1-1|-|-|TRBV25-1
CASSLQGSSEAFF
TGTGCCAGCAGTCTTCAGGGGAGTTCGGAAGCTTTCTTT
>TRBJ2-3|TRBD2|many|TRBV29-1
CSTVAGNTDTQYF
TGCAGCACTGTAGCGGGCAACACAGATACGCAGTATTTT
>TRBJ2-1|TRBD2|-|TRBV11-3
CASSQRERGGMDEQFF
TGTGCCAGCAGCCAACGGGAGCGGGGGGGTATGGATGAGCAGTTCTTC
>TRBJ1-5|TRBD1|few|TRBV6-5
CASRTGDQPQHF
TGTGCCAGCAGGACAGGGGATCAGCCCCAGCATTTT
>TRBJ2-3|-|-|TRBV5-6
CASSFGSDTQYF
TGTGCCAGCAGCTTTGGCTCCGATACGCAGTATTTT
>TRBJ1-2|-|-|TRBV12-3/TRBV12-4
CASTWEGGYGYTF
TGTGCCAGCACCTGGGAAGGGGGGTATGGCTACACCTTC
>TRBJ2-5|-|-|TRBV5-6
CASSLGGDAWETQYF
TGTGCCAGCAGCTTGGGCGGGGACGCCTGGGAGACCCAGTACTTC
>TRBJ1-1|-|-|TRBV19
CASSETAYTEAFF
TGTGCCAGTTCCGAAACGGCGTACACTGAAGCTTTCTTT
>TRBJ2-7|-|once|TRBV6-5
CTTTLDEQYF
TGTACGACTACTCTCGACGAGCAGTACTTC
>TRBJ1-4|-|-|TRBV27
CASSPNLGPPTNEKLFF
TGTGCCAGCAGTCCCAACCTGGGGCCACCAACTAATGAAAAACTGTTTTTT
>TRBJ2-2|-|-|TRBV7-2
CASTQNRVNTGELFF
TGTGCCAGCACCCAGAACAGGGTGAACACCGGGGAGCTGTTTTTT
>TRBJ1-2|-|-|TRBV5-1
CASSLVGDLSNYGYTF
TGCGCCAGCAGCTTGGTGGGGGATCTCTCTAACTATGGCTACACCTTC
>TRBJ2-3|-|few|TRBV14
CASSQPRTDTQYF
TGTGCCAGCAGCCAGCCTCGCACAGATACGCAGTATTTT
>TRBJ1-1|TRBD1|-|TRBV29-1
CSVVGQGNTEAFF
TGCAGCGTTGTGGGACAGGGGAACACTGAAGCTTTCTTT
>TRBJ1-1|-|-|TRBV6-6
CASRLTDETSEAFF
TGTGCCAGCAGATTAACGGACGAGACCTCTGAAGCTTTCTTT
>TRBJ2-2|-|-|TRBV6-6
CASSYSYRVTGELFF
TGTGCCAGCAGTTACTCGTACAGGGTCACCGGGGAGCTGTTTTTT
>TRBJ1-2|-|once|TRBV27
CASRPDRVYGYTF
TGTGCCAGCAGACCGGACAGAGTCTATGGCTACACCTTC
>TRBJ2-7|-|-|TRBV11-2
CASRSLSGPSSYEQYF
TGTGCCAGCAGGAGCTTATCCGGACCGAGCTCCTACGAGCAGTACTTC
>TRBJ2-6|-|-|TRBV11-2
CASSLDPGTGANVLTF
TGTGCCAGCAGCTTAGATCCAGGGACTGGGGCCAACGTCCTGACTTTC
>TRBJ1-2|-|once|TRBV30
CAGGDHGYTF
TGTGCCGGAGGGGACCATGGCTACACCTTC
>TRBJ1-1|TRBD1|-|TRBV7-2
CASTQGAMNTEAFF
TGTGCCAGCACCCAGGGGGCCATGAACACTGAAGCTTTCTTT
>TRBJ2-3|-|once|TRBV6-5
CASSYSTLGRPDTQYF
TGTGCCAGCAGTTACTCGACGCTAGGGCGCCCAGATACGCAGTATTTT
>TRBJ2-2|TRBD1|-|TRBV11-3
CASSAPGDRATGELFF
TGTGCCAGCAGCGCGCCCGGGGACAGGGCCACCGGGGAGCTGTTTTTT
>TRBJ2-1|-|-|TRBV18
CASSPPAGIGWDEQFF
TGTGCCAGCTCACCACCGGCAGGGATAGGATGGGATGAGCAGTTCTTC
>TRBJ1-5|-|-|TRBV20-1
CSASAGRYSNQPQHF
TGCAGTGCTAGTGCAGGGCGATATAGCAATCAGCCCCAGCATTTT
>TRBJ2-1|TRBD2|-|TRBV5-1
CASSSSGTSGTNEQFF
TGCGCCAGCAGCTCTTCCGGGACTAGCGGGACGAATGAGCAGTTCTTC
>TRBJ1-2|-|-|TRBV5-1
CASSLTRGGDYGYTF
TGCGCCAGCAGCCTCACTCGGGGAGGGGACTATGGCTACACCTTC
>TRBJ2-7|-|-|TRBV6-5
CASSYGRQSSYEQYF
TGTGCCAGCAGTTACGGCCGGCAGAGCTCCTACGAGCAGTACTTC
>TRBJ2-3|TRBD2|once|TRBV6-6
CASSRTGTSGDLFGTDTQYF
TGTGCCAGCAGCCGCACGGGGACTAGCGGGGATCTCTTCGGCACAGATACGCAGTATTTT